The 24 T cell receptor beta chains listed next were all sequenced from one sample in a study of T cells in Graves' hyperthyroidism and ophthalmopathy. The source material, RNA transcripts, was used to amplify TCR beta CDR3 regions. TCR CDR3 regions were first amplified by RT-PCR with HTBI primers. TCRdb re-called the multiplex PCR reads with MiXCR, one entry per CDR3 protein. This table has nearly 750,000 distinct CDR3 sequences, roughly 32% appearing once. Sequencing used blood. These receptors were taken from a woman in her 40s with Graves' hyperthyroidism.

In this sample, this clonotype turned up many times. The gene calls are TRBV7-9 and TRBJ2-2; no clear D gene. V lost 10 bases and J lost 4, with 10 bases in between. From germline, CDR1 is SEHNR and CDR2 FQNEAQ (reference sequence). This CDR3 contains 12 residues. CDR3 bases: TGTGCCACATGGACGGTCACCGGGGAGCTGTTTTTT. Translating gives CATWTVTGELFF.

The CDR3 here is CSARGFRDLEAFF. CDR3 DNA: TGCAGTGCTAGAGGTTTTAGGGACCTTGAAGCTTTCTTT. This sequence joins TRBV20-1 and TRBJ1-1; D perhaps matches TRBD1 (5 bases). The CDR3 contains 13 residues. The germline V gene has CDR1 DFQATT and CDR2 SNEGSKA (reference sequence). V was clipped by 1 base and J by 7 bases, with 13 bases between them.

The gene calls are TRBV2 and TRBJ1-5, with a weak D call TRBD1 (6 bases). The CDR3 runs 12 residues. Germline V gives CDR1 SNHLY, CDR2 FYNNEI. Trimming took 8 bases from V and 5 from J, leaving 10 bases between them. The CDR3 sequence is CASGQFYQPQHF. CDR3 DNA: TGTGCCAGCGGACAGTTTTATCAGCCCCAGCATTTT.

V gene TRBV7-9 combines with J gene TRBJ1-1; possible D gene TRBD1, 5 bases. Germline CDR1 reads SEHNR; CDR2 reads FQNEAQ (reference sequence). The CDR3 extends over 14 amino acids. V gave up 5 bases and J gave up 3 bases, with 13 bases separating them. CDR3 in amino acids: CASSQERGDTEAFF. The CDR3 region has the DNA TGTGCCAGCAGCCAAGAACGGGGCGACACTGAAGCTTTCTTT. Supplemented by reference TRBV7-9 and TRBJ1-1, the full variable domain reads DTGVSQNPRHKITKRGQNVTFRCDPISEHNRLYWYRQTLGQGPEFLTYFQNEAQLEKSRLLSDRFSAERPKGSFSTLEIQRTEQGDSAMYLCASSQERGDTEAFFGQGTRLTVV.

This clonotype was recorded many times. V and J are TRBV7-9 and TRBJ2-7, with a possible D match to TRBD2 (6 bases). The CDR3 runs to 13 residues. V lost 6 bases, J lost 2 bases, and 11 bases lay in between. Germline CDR1 is SEHNR and CDR2 is FQNEAQ (reference sequence). CDR3 sequence reads: CASSRSGAYEQYF. The CDR3 DNA follows: TGTGCCAGCAGTAGGTCGGGGGCCTACGAGCAGTACTTC.

The chain links TRBV29-1 to TRBJ1-4; 9 bases agree with TRBD1. V shed 1 base, J shed 7 bases, and the junction held 4 bases outside the gene matches. CDR3 length equals 14 residues. The germline gives CDR1 SQVTM, CDR2 ANQGSEA. DNA for the CDR3: TGCAGCGTTGAAGGACGGACAGGGGTTGAAAAACTGTTTTTT. It translates to CSVEGRTGVEKLFF.

At least ten counts were recorded for this clonotype. This chain uses TRBV7-9 with TRBJ2-7; D call uncertain. This CDR3 region has 13 residues. Germline CDR1 reads SEHNR; CDR2 reads FQNEAQ (reference sequence). The germline V and J ends were trimmed by 7 bases and 1 base, with 11 bases remaining between them. The CDR3 here is CASTPGGSYEQYF. CDR3 in DNA: TGTGCCAGCACCCCCGGCGGATCCTACGAGCAGTACTTC.

This chain joins TRBV25-1 and TRBJ2-5, with TRBD2 matching over 10 bases. This CDR3 comprises 17 residues. CDR1 is MGHDK, CDR2 SYGVNS, per germline. V trimming: 4 bases; J trimming: 4 bases; junction bases outside the gene matches: 12. As DNA, the CDR3 is TGTGCCAGCAGTGCCAGCGGGGGGGCAGGGGGCCTAGAGACCCAGTACTTC. This encodes CASSASGGAGGLETQYF.

The chain couples TRBV24-1 to TRBJ2-1, with 7 positions matching TRBD2. The CDR3 runs 14 residues. Germline V gene sequence: CDR1 KGHDR, CDR2 SFDVKD. V shed 6 bases and J 6 bases; nucleotides not matched to a gene: 7. The CDR3 DNA reads as TGTGCCACCAGTCAGGTGGGGGGGAGCAATGAGCAGTTCTTC. Its protein is CATSQVGGSNEQFF.

This sequence joins TRBV6-2 or TRBV6-3 and TRBJ1-5; D is possibly TRBD1 (5 bases). Germline V lookup: CDR1 MNHEY, CDR2 SVGEGT. This CDR3 has 15 residues. V was clipped by 2 bases and J by 4 bases, with 12 bases between them. The CDR3 reads CASSYVGGPNQPQHF. Written as DNA, the CDR3 is TGTGCCAGCAGTTACGTGGGGGGACCAAATCAGCCCCAGCATTTT.

This chain uses TRBV2 with TRBJ2-5, with 8 bases fitting TRBD1. This CDR3 contains 13 residues. The ends lost 6 bases at V and 7 bases at J; junction bases unmatched: 7. Germline CDR1 SNHLY, CDR2 FYNNEI. For the CDR3, the DNA is TGTGCCAGCAGCCGCAGGGGGCAACTGACCCAGTACTTC. Translated, it gives CASSRRGQLTQYF.

This clonotype was counted a few times. The chain combines TRBV4-3 with TRBJ1-2, with 7 bases that match TRBD1. The CDR3 has 16 amino acids. Trimming took 0 bases from V and 9 from J; bases not matched to a gene: 13. Germline V CDR1 and CDR2: LGHNA, YSLEER. The CDR3 nucleotides are TGCGCCAGCAGCCAAGATCACCGGGACAGCGCTGGTCGCTACACCTTC. Translated, it gives CASSQDHRDSAGRYTF.

The table lists this clonotype with many counts. This CDR3 is CSGTGGDGVQPQHF. The DNA of the CDR3 is TGCAGTGGGACAGGGGGCGATGGGGTTCAGCCCCAGCATTTT. The chain combines TRBV20-1 with TRBJ1-5; 11 nucleotides line up with TRBD1. The CDR3 is 14 residues long. V shed 7 bases, J shed 6 bases, and the junction held 8 bases outside the gene matches. Germline CDR1 and CDR2: DFQATT and SNEGSKA (reference sequence).

Details on this clonotype: At one of its ends the junction is not consistent with the germline gene, which may arise from a read error. V is TRBV20-1 and J is TRBJ2-5; 12 nucleotides agree with TRBD2. The CDR3 is 12 amino acids. Germline CDR1 is DFQATT and CDR2 is SNEGSKA (reference sequence). CDR3 loop: CSAREPSGGEFF. The CDR3 coding sequence is TGCAGTGCTAGAGAACCTAGCGGGGGGGAGTTCTTC.

This chain links TRBV6-1 with TRBJ2-7, with 8 bases aligning to TRBD2. With V trimmed by 0 bases and J by 5 bases, 9 bases remained unmatched. The germline V gene encodes CDR1 MNHNS and CDR2 SASEGT. CDR3 length equals 16 residues. CDR3 sequence reads: CASSEALTGGLNEQYF. The CDR3 DNA reads as TGTGCCAGCAGTGAAGCGCTGACGGGGGGGCTTAACGAGCAGTACTTC.

This clonotype was seen only a few times. A read error may explain this, as a much larger clone is one base away. The chain employs TRBV27 and TRBJ1-3; D not certain. There are 15 residues in the CDR3. CDR1 is MNHEY and CDR2 is SMNVEV in the germline V gene (reference sequence). V lost 6 bases and J 0 bases, leaving 12 bases between the germline ends. CDR3: CASSSGPRSGNTIYF. The CDR3, as DNA: TGTGCCAGCAGCTCCGGACCGCGCTCTGGAAACACCATATATTTT.

This clonotype was found a few times. This rearrangement joins TRBV5-1 to TRBJ1-1; 7 bases line up with TRBD1. Trimming at V came to 1 base and at J to 3 bases, leaving 6 bases not matched to a gene. The CDR3 covers 15 residues. Germline CDR1 reads SGHRS; CDR2 reads YFSETQ. CDR3 protein: CASSLKETGHTEAFF. CDR3 DNA sequence: TGCGCCAGCAGCTTGAAGGAGACAGGGCACACTGAAGCTTTCTTT.

This clonotype was found many times. The rearrangement uses TRBV5-4 and TRBJ1-2; 9 nucleotides align to TRBD1. The germline gives CDR1 SGHNT, CDR2 YYREEE (reference sequence). The CDR3 runs to 14 residues. After removal of 6 bases from V and 5 bases from J, the junction contained 8 bases not matched to a gene. The CDR3 DNA follows: TGTGCCAGCAATTCCCCGACAGGGGGTTATGGCTACACCTTC. Amino acid sequence: CASNSPTGGYGYTF.

The chain has TRBV29-1 and TRBJ2-6; TRBD2 aligns across 7 bases. Unmatched junction bases numbered 8, after V lost 6 bases and J lost 0 bases. CDR1 SQVTM and CDR2 ANQGSEA come from the germline V gene. The CDR3 spans 16 residues. The chain's CDR3 is CSVRGRESSGANVLTF. The CDR3 bases are TGCAGCGTCCGTGGGAGGGAGAGCTCTGGGGCCAACGTCCTGACTTTC.

This clonotype was observed a few times. The chain uses TRBV5-1 and TRBJ1-3; D is undetermined. The germline V and J ends were trimmed by 0 bases and 4 bases, with 14 bases remaining between them. The CDR3 is 16 residues long. CDR1 and CDR2 (germline): SGHRS, YFSETQ. CDR3 sequence (DNA): TGCGCCAGCAGCTTGGCCGGGGAGCTGAGGGGAAACACCATATATTTT. Amino acids: CASSLAGELRGNTIYF. Full variable domain (rest looked up from reference TRBV5-1 and TRBJ1-3): KAGVTQTPRYLIKTRGQQVTLSCSPISGHRSVSWYQQTPGQGLQFLFEYFSETQRNKGNFPGRFSGRQFSNSRSEMNVSTLELGDSALYLCASSLAGELRGNTIYFGEGSWLTVV.

This clonotype was picked up a small number of times. V and J are TRBV20-1 and TRBJ1-3; D might be TRBD1 (5 bases). V lost 0 bases to trimming and J lost 0 bases, with 12 bases between them. The CDR3 is 16 amino acids. Germline assignment: CDR1 DFQATT and CDR2 SNEGSKA (reference sequence). CDR3 sequence reads: CSARDFKGSSGNTIYF. The CDR3 nucleotides are TGCAGTGCTAGAGATTTCAAGGGGAGCTCTGGAAACACCATATATTTT.

This clonotype was detected only once. This clone may be a read error of a much larger clone one base away. The chain is built from TRBV24-1 and TRBJ2-3; TRBD2 matches at 12 bases. Trimming removed 9 bases from V and 3 bases from J; junction bases left unmatched: 6. Germline lookup yields CDR1 KGHDR and CDR2 SFDVKD. This CDR3 comprises 15 residues. Written as DNA, the CDR3 is TGTGCCACCGAACCGGGACTAGCGGGTACAGATACGCAGTATTTT. It translates to CATEPGLAGTDTQYF.

The chain combines TRBV27 with TRBJ1-2, with D possibly TRBD1 on 5 matching bases. Trimming took off 7 bases at V and 0 bases at J, with 21 bases between the two ends. Germline V gives CDR1 MNHEY, CDR2 SMNVEV (reference sequence). The CDR3 runs to 17 residues. In DNA form, the CDR3 reads TGTGCCAGCACGTTCGGGGACGGCAGAGACGCTAACTATGGCTACACCTTC. It is translated as CASTFGDGRDANYGYTF.

This clonotype was observed a handful of times. J is TRBJ2-3 and V is TRBV24-1, with a possible D match to TRBD1 (6 bases). Trimming removed 4 bases at V and 2 bases at J, with 12 bases between. The CDR3 has 15 amino acids. In germline, CDR1 is KGHDR, CDR2 SFDVKD. The CDR3 reads CATSDSGQNTDTQYF. The CDR3 nucleotides are TGTGCCACCAGTGACTCCGGACAGAACACAGATACGCAGTATTTT.